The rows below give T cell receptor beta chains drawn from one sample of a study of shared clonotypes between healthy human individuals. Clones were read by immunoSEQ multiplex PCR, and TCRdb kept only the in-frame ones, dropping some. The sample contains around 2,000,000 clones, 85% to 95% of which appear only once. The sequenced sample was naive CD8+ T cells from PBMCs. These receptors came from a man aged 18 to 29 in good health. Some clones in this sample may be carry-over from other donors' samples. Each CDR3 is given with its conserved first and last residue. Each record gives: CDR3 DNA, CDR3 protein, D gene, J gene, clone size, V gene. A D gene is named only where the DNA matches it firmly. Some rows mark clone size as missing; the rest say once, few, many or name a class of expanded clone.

CDR3 DNA: TGTGCCAGCAGCTTAGCGGGGACGGTCACGAACTATGGCTACACCTTC
CDR3 protein: CASSLAGTVTNYGYTF
D gene: NA
J gene: TRBJ1-2
clone size: NA
V gene: TRBV7-8

CDR3 DNA: TGTGCCAGCAGTGAAGGTAAATACCGAAGCTCTGGAAACACCATATATTTT
CDR3 protein: CASSEGKYRSSGNTIYF
D gene: NA
J gene: TRBJ1-3
clone size: NA
V gene: TRBV6-1

CDR3 DNA: TGTGCCAGCAGTATGACTCAAGGGAAGGTTTACGAGCAGTACTTC
CDR3 protein: CASSMTQGKVYEQYF
D gene: NA
J gene: TRBJ2-7
clone size: NA
V gene: TRBV6-5

CDR3 DNA: TGTGCCAGCAGCTTGGCAGGGGAGAACACTGAAGCTTTCTTT
CDR3 protein: CASSLAGENTEAFF
D gene: NA
J gene: TRBJ1-1
clone size: NA
V gene: TRBV5-8

CDR3 DNA: TGCGCCAGCAGCCAGCAGGGACAGATGAACACTGAAGCTTTCTTT
CDR3 protein: CASSQQGQMNTEAFF
D gene: TRBD1
J gene: TRBJ1-1
clone size: once
V gene: TRBV4-1

CDR3 DNA: TGTGCCAGTAGTACACGGGCGGGTCAGCCCCAGCATTTT
CDR3 protein: CASSTRAGQPQHF
D gene: NA
J gene: TRBJ1-5
clone size: NA
V gene: TRBV19

CDR3 DNA: TGTGCCAGCAGTTTCAGGGACGAGAACACCGGGGAGCTGTTTTTT
CDR3 protein: CASSFRDENTGELFF
D gene: NA
J gene: TRBJ2-2
clone size: NA
V gene: TRBV28

CDR3 DNA: TGTGCCAGCAGCTCACGCCGAGAGGATACGCAGTATTTT
CDR3 protein: CASSSRREDTQYF
D gene: NA
J gene: TRBJ2-3
clone size: NA
V gene: TRBV9

CDR3 DNA: TGTGCCACCCAAATCAAGACTTTGGACATTCAGTACTTC
CDR3 protein: CATQIKTLDIQYF
D gene: NA
J gene: TRBJ2-4
clone size: once
V gene: TRBV15

CDR3 DNA: TGTGCCACCCAATCACCGGGACAGGATCGATCCTACGAGCAGTACTTC
CDR3 protein: CATQSPGQDRSYEQYF
D gene: TRBD1
J gene: TRBJ2-7
clone size: NA
V gene: TRBV19

CDR3 DNA: TGTGCCAGTAGGGTGTCCGTGCTGGGAGGCTACGAGCAGTACTTC
CDR3 protein: CASRVSVLGGYEQYF
D gene: NA
J gene: TRBJ2-7
clone size: NA
V gene: TRBV19

CDR3 DNA: TGTGCCAGCAGCTTAGCCCTCGGATTGGGGATTGGCAATGAGCAGTTCTTC
CDR3 protein: CASSLALGLGIGNEQFF
D gene: NA
J gene: TRBJ2-1
clone size: once
V gene: TRBV11-2

CDR3 DNA: TGTGCCAGCAGCGTAGGTGCTAGCGGTTGGGTCGAGCAGTACTTC
CDR3 protein: CASSVGASGWVEQYF
D gene: TRBD2
J gene: TRBJ2-7
clone size: NA
V gene: TRBV9

CDR3 DNA: TGTGCCAGCAGCCACGGGACTAGCGGCCAAGAGACCCAGTACTTC
CDR3 protein: CASSHGTSGQETQYF
D gene: TRBD2
J gene: TRBJ2-5
clone size: once
V gene: TRBV27

CDR3 DNA: TGTGCCAGCAGCTTTCTGTCGACAGGACAAGATCTCAATGAGCAGTTCTTC
CDR3 protein: CASSFLSTGQDLNEQFF
D gene: NA
J gene: TRBJ2-1
clone size: NA
V gene: TRBV5-6

CDR3 DNA: TGTGCCACCAGCAGAGATAGTGGGCAGGCATATGGCTACACCTTC
CDR3 protein: CATSRDSGQAYGYTF
D gene: NA
J gene: TRBJ1-2
clone size: NA
V gene: TRBV15